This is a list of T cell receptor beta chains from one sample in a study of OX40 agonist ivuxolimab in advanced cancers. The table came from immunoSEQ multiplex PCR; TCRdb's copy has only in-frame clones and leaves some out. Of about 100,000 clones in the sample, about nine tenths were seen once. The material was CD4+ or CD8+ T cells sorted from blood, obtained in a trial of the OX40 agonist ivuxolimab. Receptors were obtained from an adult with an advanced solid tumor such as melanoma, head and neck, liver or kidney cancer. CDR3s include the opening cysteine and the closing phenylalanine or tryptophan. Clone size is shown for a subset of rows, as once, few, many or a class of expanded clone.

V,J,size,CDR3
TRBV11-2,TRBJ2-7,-,CASSLDLTGLGEQYF
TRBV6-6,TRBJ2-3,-,CASRPAASTDTQYF
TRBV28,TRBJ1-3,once,CASSETGTGLETIYF
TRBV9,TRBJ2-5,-,CASSLPGTAQYF
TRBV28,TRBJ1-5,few,CASSWGGQGEQPQHF
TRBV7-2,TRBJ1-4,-,CASSAPEGPNEKLFF
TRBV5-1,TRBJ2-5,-,CASSREGTSGRISETQYF
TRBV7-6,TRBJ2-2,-,CASSLDRVYTGELFF
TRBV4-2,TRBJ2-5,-,CASSEGDSQETQYF
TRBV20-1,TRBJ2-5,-,CSVSDRETQYF
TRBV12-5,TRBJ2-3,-,CASGPDPVTQYF
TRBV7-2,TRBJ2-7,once,CASSRGTYEQYF
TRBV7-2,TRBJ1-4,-,CASSPDRGGEKLFF
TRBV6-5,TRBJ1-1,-,CASRPTGGGTEAFF
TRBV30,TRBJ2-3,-,CAWSVYSGGTDTQYF
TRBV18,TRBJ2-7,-,CASSPQGTYEQYF
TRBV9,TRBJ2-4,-,CASSVRRALMGRKNIQYF
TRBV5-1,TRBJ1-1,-,CASSPRDRIVSAEAFF
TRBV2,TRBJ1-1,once,CASSDRGATEAFF
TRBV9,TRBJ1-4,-,CASSVGQGAGEKLFF
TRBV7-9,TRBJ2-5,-,CASSLDAGVRETQYF
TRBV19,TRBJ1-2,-,CASSIASTHNYGYTF
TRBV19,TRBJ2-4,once,CASSIGQGRNIQYF
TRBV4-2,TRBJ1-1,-,CASSQEGGWNTEAFF
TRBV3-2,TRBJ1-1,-,CASFDRAFF
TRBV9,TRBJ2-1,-,CASSVLGGPLVEQFF
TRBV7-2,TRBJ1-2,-,CASSLGFGQVYGYTF
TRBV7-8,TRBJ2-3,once,CASSLARAITDTQYF
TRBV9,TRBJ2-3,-,CASSVGTATDTQYF
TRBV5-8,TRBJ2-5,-,CASSFLAGIIGETQYF
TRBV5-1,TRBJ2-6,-,CASSAGQGRSGANVLTF
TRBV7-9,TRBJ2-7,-,CASSLSGRALNGGAEQYF
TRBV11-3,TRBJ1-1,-,CASSLVKATEAFF
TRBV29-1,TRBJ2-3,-,CSVDEAGADTQYF
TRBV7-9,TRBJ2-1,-,CASSRGTDPYNEQFF
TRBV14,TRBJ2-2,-,CASSQDWDTGELFF
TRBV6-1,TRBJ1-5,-,CASSGGRGQPQHF
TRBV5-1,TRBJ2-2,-,CASSRGRDWEHTGELFF
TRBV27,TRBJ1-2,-,CASSLSGIPGTGLMDGYTF
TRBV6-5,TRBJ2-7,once,CASSYRYEQYF
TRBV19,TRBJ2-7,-,CASSMGQGRFYEQYF
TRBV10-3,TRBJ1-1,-,CAISGGGALNTEAFF
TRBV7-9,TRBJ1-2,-,CASSPQGNYGYTF
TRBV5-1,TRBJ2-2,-,CASSRSSDPGELFF
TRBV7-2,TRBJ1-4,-,CASSLTGDHEKLFF
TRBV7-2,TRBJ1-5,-,CASSFGTGVGQPQHF
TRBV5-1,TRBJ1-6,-,CASSPTRGSYNSPLHF